Below, one T cell receptor (beta chain) is given with its context. This specimen comes from a study of CDR3 diversity in severe acne. Looked up from germline, CDR1 is MGHRA and CDR2 is YSYEKL. The CDR3 runs to 13 residues. The ends were cut back, 2 bases at V and 9 bases at J, with 8 bases in the middle. TCRdb itself ran the PCR reads through MiXCR, one entry per CDR3 protein. The sample has about 85,000 distinct CDR3 sequences, 48% seen once; the top ten hold roughly a tenth. This rearrangement joins TRBV4-1 to TRBJ1-6, with D unclear. What was sequenced was blood. The TCR sequence derives from a male donor in good health, serving as a control. CDR3 in DNA: TGCGCCAGCAGCCAATTACTCATTTCACCCCTCCACTTT. Translated: CASSQLLISPLHF.